The 30 T cell receptor beta chains below all came from one sample that was sequenced in a study of T-cell memory formation after mild COVID-19. TCRdb re-called the 5' RACE reads with MiXCR, one entry per CDR3 protein. The table has about 340,000 distinct CDR3 sequences, about 16% seen once; the top ten hold more than 20%. Sequenced input: PBMCs or a T cell subset sorted from them (not recorded which). The source of these receptors is a man aged 18 to 29 who had mild COVID-19 (a few samples of this study predate the infection). Cell type and time point are not known.

The V gene is TRBV6-1, the J gene TRBJ1-5; D is possibly TRBD1 (5 bases). Trimming stripped 2 bases from V and 9 bases from J, with 17 bases between. This CDR3 is built from 15 residues. Germline V gene lookup returns CDR1 MNHNS and CDR2 SASEGT. CDR3 sequence (DNA): TGTGCCAGCAGTGAATGGCTCGGACTGCAGGGGCCCCAGCATTTT. As protein: CASSEWLGLQGPQHF.

This clonotype was detected a few times. V usage is TRBV12-3 or TRBV12-4 and J usage is TRBJ1-1; 8 bases line up with TRBD1. This CDR3 has 13 residues. J gave up 6 bases and V 5 bases, and 5 bases lay outside the gene matches. The CDR3 here is CASSLTGGAEAFF. The CDR3 region has the DNA TGTGCCAGCAGTCTTACAGGGGGAGCTGAAGCTTTCTTT.

V and J are TRBV11-1 and TRBJ2-7, with D unresolved. This CDR3 is built from 14 residues. V lost 5 bases to trimming and J lost 1 base, with 12 bases between them. The germline V gene has CDR1 SGHAT and CDR2 FQDESV (reference sequence). CDR3 sequence (DNA): TGTGCCAGCAGCCCGGAAGGGAATTCCTACGAGCAGTACGTC. This codes for CASSPEGNSYEQYV.

Turning to this clonotype: One end of the junction is discordant with germline, which a read error may explain. The rearrangement uses TRBV7-2 and TRBJ2-3; 9 bases align to TRBD1. CDR3 length: 18 amino acids. The germline V gene encodes CDR1 SGHTA and CDR2 FQGNSA. The CDR3 loop is CASNLPGQGTFSTDTQYF. In DNA form, the CDR3 reads TGTGCCAGCAACTTACCGGGACAGGGAACTTTCAGCACAGATACGCAGTATTTT.

The table lists this clonotype with many counts. The CDR3 DNA is TGCAGTGCTACAACCGGGACAGGGGGTTCCAATGAGCAGTTCTTC. Its protein is CSATTGTGGSNEQFF. The chain combines TRBV20-1 with TRBJ2-1, with TRBD1 matching 11 bases. Germline-derived CDR1 and CDR2 are DFQATT and SNEGSKA (reference sequence). Trimming at V came to 4 bases and at J to 6 bases, leaving 8 bases not matched to a gene. This CDR3 contains 15 residues.

There are many counts of this clonotype. The chain couples TRBV18 to TRBJ1-2; D is unresolved. The CDR3 is 13 residues long. Per the germline V gene, CDR1 is KGHSH and CDR2 is LQKENI. The germline V and J ends were trimmed by 2 bases and 6 bases, with 10 bases remaining between them. CDR3 residues: CASSPDGLDGYTF. CDR3 coding DNA: TGTGCCAGCTCACCAGACGGGCTGGATGGCTACACCTTC.

The rearrangement uses TRBV6-2 or TRBV6-3 and TRBJ1-2, with 9 nucleotides matching TRBD1. Germline V gives CDR1 MNHEY, CDR2 SVGEGT. This CDR3 is built from 13 residues. Unmatched junction bases numbered 6, after V lost 5 bases and J lost 8 bases. Written as DNA, the CDR3 is TGTGCCAGCAGTCGGACAGGGGACATCGGCTACACCTTC. It encodes CASSRTGDIGYTF.

This clonotype was observed a handful of times. V gene TRBV5-1 combines with J gene TRBJ2-5, with D unclear. CDR3 length: 14 amino acids. CDR1 SGHRS and CDR2 YFSETQ come from the germline V gene. V was shortened by 4 bases and J by 4 bases, with 14 bases between the two germline ends. CDR3 coding DNA: TGCGCCAGCAGCCCCAGGACCCCCAGAGAGACCCAGTACTTC. Its protein product is CASSPRTPRETQYF.

This clonotype has just one count. The CDR3 is CASRALGLAGSYNEQFF. CDR3 in DNA: TGTGCCAGCAGGGCACTAGGACTAGCGGGTTCCTACAATGAGCAGTTCTTC. The V and J genes are TRBV6-2 or TRBV6-3 and TRBJ2-1; TRBD2 aligns across 11 bases. After removal of 6 bases from V and 1 base from J, the junction contained 8 bases not matched to a gene. CDR1 and CDR2 (germline): MNHEY, SVGEGT. There are 17 residues in the CDR3.

This chain links TRBV18 with TRBJ2-7; D gene unclear. The ends were cut back, 3 bases at V and 4 bases at J, with 7 bases in the middle. Germline V CDR1 and CDR2: KGHSH, LQKENI. There are 12 residues in the CDR3. In nucleotides, the CDR3 is TGTGCCAGCTCACCGGTCGGATACGAGCAGTACTTC. Translated, it gives CASSPVGYEQYF.

The genes are TRBV7-2 and TRBJ2-7; 7 bases are a match to TRBD2. This CDR3 comprises 15 residues. The J segment lost 5 bases and the V segment lost 0 bases, leaving 7 bases of the junction unmatched. CDR1 is SGHTA, CDR2 FQGNSA, per germline. CDR3 coding DNA: TGTGCCAGCAGCTTAGCGCTCGGGGGGAGGGACGAGCAGTACTTC. Translation gives CASSLALGGRDEQYF.

This clonotype was detected only a few times. J is TRBJ2-1 and V is TRBV2, with 12 bases identical to TRBD2. The CDR3 extends over 15 amino acids. The V gene end was trimmed by 8 bases and the J gene end by 6 bases; junction bases not matched to a gene: 8. CDR1 is SNHLY, CDR2 FYNNEI, per germline. The CDR3 sequence: CASHRTSGVFNEQFF. For the CDR3, the DNA is TGTGCCAGCCACCGGACTAGCGGGGTTTTCAATGAGCAGTTCTTC.

This chain joins TRBV5-6 and TRBJ2-5, with TRBD1 matching over 8 bases. With 0 bases clipped from V and 6 bases from J, the junction kept 10 bases outside the gene matches. The CDR3 is 16 amino acids. Germline CDR1 SGHDT, CDR2 YYEEEE. The CDR3: CASSLVQGAVLQTQYF. CDR3 sequence (DNA): TGTGCCAGCAGCTTGGTTCAGGGGGCCGTCTTGCAGACCCAGTACTTC.

This chain connects TRBV20-1 to TRBJ1-2; 7 nucleotides match TRBD1. There are 13 residues in the CDR3. V trimming: 0 bases; J trimming: 3 bases; junction bases outside the gene matches: 1. In germline, CDR1 is DFQATT, CDR2 SNEGSKA (reference sequence). CDR3 residues: CSARDQGDYGYTF. CDR3 DNA: TGCAGTGCTAGAGACCAGGGGGACTATGGCTACACCTTC.

The sample holds many counts of this clonotype. The chain joins TRBV15 to TRBJ1-2, with 8 bases that match TRBD1. The junction had 5 bases not matched to a gene; V was cut back by 4 bases and J by 4 bases. In germline, CDR1 is LNHNV, CDR2 YYDKDF (reference sequence). CDR3 length: 14 amino acids. The CDR3 DNA is TGTGCCACCAGCAAAAGGGGACAGGTCTATGGCTACACCTTC. Protein sequence: CATSKRGQVYGYTF.

This chain links TRBV29-1 with TRBJ2-7; D may correspond to TRBD1 or TRBD2 (5 bases each). V was shortened by 1 base and J by 6 bases, with 22 bases between the two germline ends. This CDR3 contains 16 residues. Germline V gene lookup returns CDR1 SQVTM and CDR2 ANQGSEA. For the CDR3, the DNA is TGCAGCGTTGAAGGGGTGGGGGTTCCCAGAGGCCGCGAGCAGTACTTC. Encoded protein: CSVEGVGVPRGREQYF.

This clonotype was found many times. This rearrangement joins TRBV29-1 to TRBJ1-1, with D unclear. The germline V and J ends were trimmed by 4 bases and 0 bases, with 6 bases remaining between them. There are 12 residues in the CDR3. Germline CDR1 SQVTM, CDR2 ANQGSEA. The CDR3 bases are TGCAGCGTTGCCAGGATGAACACTGAAGCTTTCTTT. Residues: CSVARMNTEAFF.

The CDR3 here is CSVEVGGAETQYF. For the CDR3, the DNA is TGCAGCGTTGAAGTGGGTGGCGCGGAGACCCAGTACTTC. The J gene is TRBJ2-5, the V gene TRBV29-1; D call uncertain. V lost 1 base and J 5 bases, leaving 11 bases between the germline ends. The CDR3 sequence is 13 residues long. CDR1 is SQVTM, CDR2 ANQGSEA, per germline. Based on the CDR3 plus reference TRBV29-1 and TRBJ2-5, the full variable domain is SAVISQKPSRDICQRGTSLTIQCQVDSQVTMMFWYRQQPGQSLTLIATANQGSEATYESGFVIDKFPISRPNLTFSTLTVSNMSPEDSSIYLCSVEVGGAETQYFGPGTRLLVL.

The chain recombines TRBV12-3 or TRBV12-4 with TRBJ2-6, with unresolved D. The CDR3 has 17 residues. V lost 0 bases to trimming and J lost 0 bases, with 9 bases between them. CDR3 in DNA: TGTGCCAGCAGTTTAGCGGTGGGTAGCTCTGGGGCCAACGTCCTGACTTTC. Its translation is CASSLAVGSSGANVLTF.

The chain links TRBV6-2 or TRBV6-3 to TRBJ2-5, with D possibly matching TRBD1 (6 bases). This CDR3 has 13 amino acids. V was cut by 6 bases and J by 7 bases, with 15 bases left in between. Germline values: CDR1 MNHEY, CDR2 SVGEGT. CDR3 sequence (DNA): TGTGCCAGCAGAGGACAGAGGGTCGGGACCCAGTACTTC. Translating gives CASRGQRVGTQYF.

The genes are TRBV10-3 and TRBJ1-2; the match to TRBD1 covers 10 bases. The germline gives CDR1 ENHRY, CDR2 SYGVKD. This CDR3 spans 12 amino acids. The V and J ends lost 11 bases and 5 bases, in that order; junction bases with no gene match: 5. The DNA of the CDR3 is TGTGCCCACCGGACAGGGGGTTATGGCTACACCTTC. This codes for CAHRTGGYGYTF.

This clonotype appeared a few times. The genes are TRBV4-1 and TRBJ2-3, with 10 bases that match TRBD2. J lost 3 bases, V lost 3 bases, and 9 bases had no gene match. Germline-derived CDR1 and CDR2 are MGHRA and YSYEKL. This CDR3 is 17 amino acids long. For the CDR3, the DNA is TGCGCCAGCAGCCACCGCGCGAGCGGGGGGGGGACAGATACGCAGTATTTT. It is translated as CASSHRASGGGTDTQYF.

The rearrangement links TRBV6-5 to TRBJ2-3, with TRBD2 matching 9 bases. Germline V gives CDR1 MNHEY, CDR2 SVGAGI. The CDR3 loop spans 17 amino acids. The V segment lost 0 bases and the J segment 4 bases; nucleotides outside the gene matches: 8. The chain's CDR3 is CASSYSVWRGGPDTQYF. The CDR3 DNA reads TGTGCCAGCAGTTACTCGGTCTGGCGGGGGGGCCCAGATACGCAGTATTTT.

CDR3 bases: TGTGCCAGCAGCGCTTTTGGTTTGAGCAGCGGGGGGCCCTACGAGCAGTACTTC. It is translated as CASSAFGLSSGGPYEQYF. The rearrangement uses TRBV7-3 and TRBJ2-7; 9 bases align to TRBD2. J lost 2 bases, V lost 5 bases, and 16 bases had no gene match. This CDR3 contains 18 residues. CDR1 SGHTA and CDR2 FQGTGA come from the germline V gene.

This chain uses TRBV7-2 with TRBJ1-3, with 9 positions matching TRBD1. The CDR3 loop spans 18 amino acids. V lost 1 base, J lost 7 bases, and 14 bases stayed unmatched. CDR1 SGHTA and CDR2 FQGNSA come from the germline V gene. Here the CDR3 DNA reads TGTGCCAGCAGCTTAGTGGTTTTGTCGGACAGGGGTCGGAACACCATATATTTT. Its protein is CASSLVVLSDRGRNTIYF.

This clonotype has only a few counts. The chain uses TRBV5-1 and TRBJ1-5; D may be TRBD1 (5 bases). With 1 base removed from V and 2 bases from J, the gap between germline ends came to 13 bases. Germline CDR1 and CDR2: SGHRS and YFSETQ. The CDR3 is 16 residues long. The CDR3 loop is CASSLTPQGGNQPQHF. The CDR3 DNA sequence: TGCGCCAGCAGCTTGACCCCGCAGGGAGGCAATCAGCCCCAGCATTTT.

This clonotype was found a few times. V is TRBV7-2 and J is TRBJ2-1; D is possibly TRBD2 (5 bases). Trimming shortened V by 1 base and J by 7 bases, and 11 bases separated the two germline ends. The CDR3 consists of 14 residues. Germline CDR1 SGHTA, CDR2 FQGNSA. CDR3 coding DNA: TGTGCCAGCAGCTTAGGTCCTAGCCGGAATGAGCAGTTCTTC. Translating gives CASSLGPSRNEQFF.

This clonotype was seen repeatedly, ten times or more. The chain couples TRBV11-2 to TRBJ2-5; D is unclear. The CDR3 runs to 13 residues. The ends were cut back, 6 bases at V and 1 base at J, with 9 bases in the middle. Per the germline V gene, CDR1 is SGHAT and CDR2 is FQNNGV. This CDR3 is CASRVATQETQYF. The CDR3 DNA reads TGTGCCAGCAGAGTGGCGACCCAAGAGACCCAGTACTTC.

The CDR3 is CASSQDGQGNSPLHF. For the CDR3, the DNA is TGTGCCAGCAGCCAAGACGGGCAGGGGAATTCACCCCTCCACTTT. The chain joins TRBV4-2 to TRBJ1-6; D is perhaps TRBD1 (6 bases). CDR1 is LGHNA, CDR2 YNFKEQ, per germline. Trimming removed 0 bases at V and 7 bases at J, with 10 bases between. This CDR3 has 15 amino acids.

CDR3 protein: CAISESMQPINEQFF. In DNA form, the CDR3 reads TGTGCCATCAGTGAGTCGATGCAACCGATCAATGAGCAGTTCTTC. The chain combines TRBV10-3 with TRBJ2-1, with no clear D. CDR1 is ENHRY, CDR2 SYGVKD, per germline. Deletions cut 0 bases from V and 6 bases from J, with 12 bases between. This CDR3 has 15 amino acids.